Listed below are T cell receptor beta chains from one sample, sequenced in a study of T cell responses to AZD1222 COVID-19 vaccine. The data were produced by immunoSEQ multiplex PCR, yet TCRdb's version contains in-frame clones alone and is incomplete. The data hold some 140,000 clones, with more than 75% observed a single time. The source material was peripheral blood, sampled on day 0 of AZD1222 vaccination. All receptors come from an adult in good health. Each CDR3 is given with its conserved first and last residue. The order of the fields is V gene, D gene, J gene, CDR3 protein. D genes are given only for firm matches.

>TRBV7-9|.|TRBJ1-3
CASSNTTAGNTIYF
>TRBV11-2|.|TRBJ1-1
CASSYSGRDTEAFF
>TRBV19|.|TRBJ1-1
CASSPQRYTEAFF
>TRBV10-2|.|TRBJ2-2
CASSEWRQYTGELFF
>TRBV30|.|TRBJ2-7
CAWSPPPRAFVTYEQYF
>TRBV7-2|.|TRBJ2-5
CASSSAFGETQYF
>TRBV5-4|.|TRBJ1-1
CASSFSPSAQGVNTEAFF
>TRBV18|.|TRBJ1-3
CASSSSGGSAGNTIYF
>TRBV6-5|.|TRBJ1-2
CASRYATANYGYTF
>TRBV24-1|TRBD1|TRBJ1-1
CATSDSPGGSNTEAFF
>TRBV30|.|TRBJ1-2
CAWSSGGLRGYTF
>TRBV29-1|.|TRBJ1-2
CSARPGANYGYTF
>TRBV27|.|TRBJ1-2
CASRPTAGTYGYTF
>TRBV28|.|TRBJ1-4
CASRAHGQGRRNEKLFF
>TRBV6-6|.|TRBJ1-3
CASSYFTGNTIYF
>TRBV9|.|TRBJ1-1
CASSPKGNLNTEAFF
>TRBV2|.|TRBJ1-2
CASSTTGGATGYTF
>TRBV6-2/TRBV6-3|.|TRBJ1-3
CASSWGTFTFGSGNTIYF
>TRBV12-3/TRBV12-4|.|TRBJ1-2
CASSRGTGYTF
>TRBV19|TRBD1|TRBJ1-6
CASQGVRASSYNSPLHF
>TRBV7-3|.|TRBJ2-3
CASGGGADTQYF
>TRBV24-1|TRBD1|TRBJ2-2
CATRRTGDNTGELFF
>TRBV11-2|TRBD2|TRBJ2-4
CASSLRVIREGLGQNIQYF
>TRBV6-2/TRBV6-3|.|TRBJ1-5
CASSYSADGYQPQHF
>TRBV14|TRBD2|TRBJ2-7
CASSNSGGLTYEQYF
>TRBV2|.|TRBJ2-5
CASEGHRQETQYF
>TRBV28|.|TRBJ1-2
CASRTPQGADYGYTF
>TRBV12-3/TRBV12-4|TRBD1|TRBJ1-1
CASTGQGGTEAFF
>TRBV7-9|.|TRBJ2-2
CASSVAQGGAGTGELFF
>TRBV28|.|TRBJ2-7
CASSFGGWEQYF
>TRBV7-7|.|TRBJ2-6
CAKSPVSTGANVLTF
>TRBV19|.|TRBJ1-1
CASSLPRSGATEAFF
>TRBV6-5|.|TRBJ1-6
CASRPRQASPLHF
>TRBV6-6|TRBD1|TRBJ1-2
CASTNRGSGSGYTF
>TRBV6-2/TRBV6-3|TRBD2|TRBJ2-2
CASSPTLRGEGELFF
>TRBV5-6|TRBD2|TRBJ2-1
CASSLPGGAFNEQFF